This T cell receptor beta chain was sequenced during a study of tumor-infiltrating lymphocytes in primary liver carcinoma. About this clonotype itself: The junction departs from germline at one end; a sequencing error may be responsible.

A primer matching the constant region was used to make TCR beta cDNA from 450 to 550 ng of total RNA. Three nested multiplex PCR rounds, a slightly modified ARM-PCR method, built the TCR beta libraries. Use of TRBV1-TRBV30 forward primers with a C-beta reverse primer characterized the first two PCR rounds, which lasted around 11 cycles each. One entry per CDR3 protein, called by TCRdb with MiXCR from the multiplex PCR reads. The sample includes some 110,000 distinct CDR3 sequences, roughly four fifths of them seen just once. The CDR3 is 14 amino acids. Germline V lookup: CDR1 ENHRY, CDR2 SYGVKD. Without any cell sorting, about 20-31 mg of bulk tissue yielded co-extracted RNA and DNA.

V and J are TRBV10-3 and TRBJ1-4; D is perhaps TRBD1 (5 bases). Material for sequencing was liver tumor tissue from sampling region 3. Subset indicated: tumor region T3, left-lateral pole. The receptor's source is a man aged 35 to 55 with primary liver carcinoma and hepatitis B virus infection. The CDR3 spells CAISEGPGAEKLFF. The CDR3 DNA is TGTGCCATCTCTGAGGGGCCGGGCGCTGAAAAACTGTTTTTC.